A selection of T cell receptor beta chains follows, all from one sample in a study of T cells after posttransplantation cyclophosphamide. Measured with immunoSEQ multiplex PCR; TCRdb has only the in-frame clones, and not every one. The sample has approximately 17,000 clones, 70% to 80% seen once; the top ten hold approximately 29%. Specimen: CD8+ T cells sorted from PBMCs, collected 1,700 to 2,000 days after a stem cell transplant with posttransplant cyclophosphamide. Every receptor here comes from a female patient aged 40-50 years who received an allogeneic stem cell transplant from a related donor, was CMV-positive, and had no GVHD. Some T cells here may be from the graft donor. CDR3s include the opening cysteine and the closing phenylalanine or tryptophan. Each record gives: V gene, J gene, D gene, clone size, CDR3 protein, CDR3 DNA. The D gene is left open where the match is weak. Clone size appears in some rows only: once, few, many, or a class for an expanded clone.

v_call: TRBV4-1
j_call: TRBJ2-2
d_call: TRBD1
clone_size: NA
cdr3_aa: CASSPLGQGNTGELFF
cdr3_nt: TGCGCCAGCAGCCCATTGGGACAGGGAAACACCGGGGAGCTGTTTTTT

v_call: TRBV28
j_call: TRBJ2-1
d_call: TRBD1
clone_size: NA
cdr3_aa: CASGQGDLSEQFF
cdr3_nt: TGTGCCTCAGGACAGGGTGACTTAAGTGAGCAGTTCTTC

v_call: TRBV9
j_call: TRBJ2-7
d_call: NA
clone_size: NA
cdr3_aa: CASSALAYEQYF
cdr3_nt: TGTGCCAGCAGCGCCCTAGCCTACGAGCAGTACTTC

v_call: TRBV6-1
j_call: TRBJ1-1
d_call: NA
clone_size: NA
cdr3_aa: CASSEAGSNTEAFF
cdr3_nt: TGTGCCAGCAGTGAAGCGGGGAGTAACACTGAAGCTTTCTTT

v_call: TRBV7-3
j_call: TRBJ2-3
d_call: TRBD2
clone_size: NA
cdr3_aa: CASSLTGVSGGTDTQYF
cdr3_nt: TGTGCCAGCAGCTTAACGGGCGTTAGCGGGGGCACAGATACGCAGTATTTT

v_call: TRBV27
j_call: TRBJ1-5
d_call: TRBD1
clone_size: few
cdr3_aa: CASSLTGFQPQHF
cdr3_nt: TGTGCCAGCAGTTTGACAGGGTTTCAGCCCCAGCATTTT

v_call: TRBV23-1
j_call: TRBJ1-5
d_call: NA
clone_size: NA
cdr3_aa: CASNHLGGSNQPQHF
cdr3_nt: TGCGCCAGCAACCACCTCGGGGGGAGCAATCAGCCCCAGCATTTT

v_call: TRBV7-9
j_call: TRBJ1-2
d_call: NA
clone_size: NA
cdr3_aa: CASSLDWTEVVHGYTF
cdr3_nt: TGTGCCAGCAGCTTAGATTGGACAGAGGTCGTCCATGGCTACACCTTC

v_call: TRBV2
j_call: TRBJ1-1
d_call: NA
clone_size: NA
cdr3_aa: CARQVWGEYLNTEAFF
cdr3_nt: TGTGCCCGCCAGGTTTGGGGGGAATATTTAAACACTGAAGCTTTCTTT

v_call: TRBV7-9
j_call: TRBJ1-5
d_call: NA
clone_size: NA
cdr3_aa: CASSFGGQEGQPQHF
cdr3_nt: TGTGCCAGCAGCTTTGGCGGACAAGAAGGTCAGCCCCAGCATTTT

v_call: TRBV4-1
j_call: TRBJ2-2
d_call: NA
clone_size: NA
cdr3_aa: CASSQPPLGQGANTGELFF
cdr3_nt: TGCGCCAGCAGCCAACCTCCCCTCGGCCAGGGTGCGAACACCGGGGAGCTGTTTTTT

v_call: TRBV4-2
j_call: TRBJ2-6
d_call: NA
clone_size: many
cdr3_aa: CASSQYLGGSGANVLTF
cdr3_nt: TGTGCCAGCAGCCAATACCTAGGGGGCTCTGGGGCCAACGTCCTGACTTTC

v_call: TRBV4-1
j_call: TRBJ1-3
d_call: NA
clone_size: NA
cdr3_aa: CASSQSDRTSF
cdr3_nt: TGTGCCAGCAGCCAATCCGACAGAACTTCTTTT

v_call: TRBV7-2
j_call: TRBJ1-1
d_call: NA
clone_size: NA
cdr3_aa: CASSFRTVNTEAFF
cdr3_nt: TGTGCCAGCAGCTTCCGGACAGTGAACACTGAAGCTTTCTTT

v_call: TRBV6-1
j_call: TRBJ2-3
d_call: TRBD1
clone_size: NA
cdr3_aa: CASRTTGAGDTQYF
cdr3_nt: TGTGCCAGCAGGACGACAGGGGCGGGAGATACGCAGTATTTT

v_call: TRBV18
j_call: TRBJ1-5
d_call: NA
clone_size: NA
cdr3_aa: CASSPGGEDQPQHF
cdr3_nt: TGTGCCAGCTCACCCGGGGGGGAAGATCAGCCCCAGCATTTT

v_call: TRBV4-1
j_call: TRBJ2-7
d_call: TRBD1
clone_size: NA
cdr3_aa: CASSQGQTSYEQYF
cdr3_nt: TGCGCCAGCAGCCAGGGACAGACCTCCTACGAGCAGTACTTC

v_call: TRBV7-9
j_call: TRBJ2-7
d_call: NA
clone_size: NA
cdr3_aa: CASSLGHNYEQYF
cdr3_nt: TGTGCCAGCAGCTTAGGGCACAACTACGAGCAGTACTTC

v_call: TRBV29-1
j_call: TRBJ1-1
d_call: TRBD1
clone_size: NA
cdr3_aa: CSVEVGGNTEAFF
cdr3_nt: TGCAGCGTTGAAGTAGGGGGCAACACTGAAGCTTTCTTT

v_call: TRBV19
j_call: TRBJ2-2
d_call: NA
clone_size: NA
cdr3_aa: CASSVSDAGELFF
cdr3_nt: TGTGCCAGTAGTGTCTCAGATGCCGGGGAGCTGTTTTTT

v_call: TRBV6-5
j_call: TRBJ2-7
d_call: TRBD2
clone_size: NA
cdr3_aa: CASIPGRDSYEQYF
cdr3_nt: TGTGCCAGCATCCCAGGGAGGGACTCCTACGAGCAGTACTTC

v_call: TRBV5-1
j_call: TRBJ2-7
d_call: TRBD2
clone_size: NA
cdr3_aa: CASSWTSGGAGEQYF
cdr3_nt: TGCGCCAGCAGCTGGACTAGCGGGGGGGCTGGCGAGCAGTACTTC

v_call: TRBV10-3
j_call: TRBJ1-2
d_call: NA
clone_size: NA
cdr3_aa: CAISESDYGYTF
cdr3_nt: TGTGCCATCAGTGAGTCCGACTATGGCTACACCTTC

v_call: TRBV6-1
j_call: TRBJ1-5
d_call: NA
clone_size: once
cdr3_aa: CASRDPGNQPQHF
cdr3_nt: TGTGCCAGCAGGGACCCAGGGAATCAGCCCCAGCATTTT

v_call: TRBV13
j_call: TRBJ2-7
d_call: TRBD2
clone_size: NA
cdr3_aa: CASSERLAGGTDEQYF
cdr3_nt: TGTGCCAGCAGCGAAAGGTTAGCGGGGGGGACGGACGAGCAGTACTTC

v_call: TRBV10-1
j_call: TRBJ2-6
d_call: TRBD1
clone_size: NA
cdr3_aa: CASRRTGHYSGANVLTF
cdr3_nt: TGCGCCAGCAGAAGGACAGGGCATTACTCTGGGGCCAACGTCCTGACTTTC

v_call: TRBV4-1
j_call: TRBJ2-7
d_call: NA
clone_size: once
cdr3_aa: CASSQEAGAPVGQYF
cdr3_nt: TGCGCCAGCAGCCAAGAGGCAGGGGCACCCGTCGGGCAGTACTTC

v_call: TRBV9
j_call: TRBJ2-5
d_call: TRBD2
clone_size: NA
cdr3_aa: CASSDPFGGQETQYF
cdr3_nt: TGTGCCAGCAGCGACCCATTCGGGGGGCAAGAGACCCAGTACTTC

v_call: TRBV5-1
j_call: TRBJ2-3
d_call: NA
clone_size: NA
cdr3_aa: CASSLAGTDTQYF
cdr3_nt: TGCGCCAGCAGCTTGGCTGGCACAGATACGCAGTATTTT

v_call: TRBV7-9
j_call: TRBJ1-4
d_call: TRBD1
clone_size: NA
cdr3_aa: CASSLGTGVDNEKLFF
cdr3_nt: TGTGCCAGCAGCCTCGGGACAGGGGTTGATAATGAAAAACTGTTTTTT

v_call: TRBV5-1
j_call: TRBJ2-7
d_call: NA
clone_size: once
cdr3_aa: CASSLYMSSYEQYF
cdr3_nt: TGCGCCAGCAGCTTGTATATGAGCTCCTACGAGCAGTACTTC

v_call: TRBV10-3
j_call: TRBJ2-5
d_call: NA
clone_size: NA
cdr3_aa: CAISEWGKETQYF
cdr3_nt: TGTGCCATCAGTGAATGGGGCAAAGAGACCCAGTACTTC

v_call: TRBV11-2
j_call: TRBJ1-4
d_call: TRBD1
clone_size: NA
cdr3_aa: CASSHQGATNEKLFF
cdr3_nt: TGTGCCAGCAGCCATCAGGGGGCAACTAATGAAAAACTGTTTTTT

v_call: TRBV14
j_call: TRBJ2-1
d_call: NA
clone_size: NA
cdr3_aa: CASSHVGGPNHEQFF
cdr3_nt: TGTGCCAGCAGCCATGTGGGGGGGCCGAATCATGAGCAGTTCTTC

v_call: TRBV7-9
j_call: TRBJ1-1
d_call: NA
clone_size: once
cdr3_aa: CASSLMRNTEAFF
cdr3_nt: TGTGCCAGCAGCCTAATGAGGAACACTGAAGCTTTCTTT

v_call: TRBV7-2
j_call: TRBJ2-1
d_call: TRBD1
clone_size: NA
cdr3_aa: CASSSWTGIEQFF
cdr3_nt: TGTGCCAGCAGCTCATGGACAGGCATTGAGCAGTTCTTC

v_call: TRBV11-2
j_call: TRBJ1-1
d_call: NA
clone_size: NA
cdr3_aa: CASSRPHRGGRTEAFF
cdr3_nt: TGTGCCAGCAGCCGCCCCCATCGGGGGGGGCGGACTGAAGCTTTCTTT

v_call: TRBV19
j_call: TRBJ1-1
d_call: NA
clone_size: NA
cdr3_aa: CASSIPWRAEDTEAFF
cdr3_nt: TGTGCCAGTAGTATCCCCTGGAGGGCAGAGGACACTGAAGCTTTCTTT

v_call: TRBV18
j_call: TRBJ2-1
d_call: TRBD2
clone_size: NA
cdr3_aa: CASSPQRGGLDNEQFF
cdr3_nt: TGTGCCAGCTCACCTCAGCGGGGGGGCCTCGACAATGAGCAGTTCTTC

v_call: TRBV27
j_call: TRBJ2-7
d_call: NA
clone_size: NA
cdr3_aa: CASSLKEGYEQYF
cdr3_nt: TGTGCCAGCAGTTTAAAAGAGGGATACGAGCAGTACTTC